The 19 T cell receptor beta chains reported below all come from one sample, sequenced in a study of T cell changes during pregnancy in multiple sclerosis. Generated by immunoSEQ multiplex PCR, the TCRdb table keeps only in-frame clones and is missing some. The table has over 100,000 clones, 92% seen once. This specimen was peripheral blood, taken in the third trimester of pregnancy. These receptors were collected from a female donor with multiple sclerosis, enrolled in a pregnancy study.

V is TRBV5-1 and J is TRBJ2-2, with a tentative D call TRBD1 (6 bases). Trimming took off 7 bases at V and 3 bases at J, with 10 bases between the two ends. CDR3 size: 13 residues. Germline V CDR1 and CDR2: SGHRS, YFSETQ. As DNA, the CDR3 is TGCGCCAGCGGGGACACTTACACCGGGGAGCTGTTTTTT. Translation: CASGDTYTGELFF.

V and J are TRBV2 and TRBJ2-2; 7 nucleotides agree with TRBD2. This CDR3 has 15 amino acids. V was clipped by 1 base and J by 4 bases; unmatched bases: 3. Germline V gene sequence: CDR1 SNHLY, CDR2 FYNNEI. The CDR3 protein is CASSEVLAITGELFF. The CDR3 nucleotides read TGTGCCAGCAGTGAAGTACTAGCGATCACCGGGGAGCTGTTTTTT.

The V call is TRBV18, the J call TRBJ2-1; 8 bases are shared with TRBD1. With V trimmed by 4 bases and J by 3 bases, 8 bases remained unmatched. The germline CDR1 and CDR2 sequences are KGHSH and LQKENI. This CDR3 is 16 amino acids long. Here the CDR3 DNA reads TGTGCCAGCTCACAGTCAGGGGGCGCTGGCTACAATGAGCAGTTCTTC. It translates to CASSQSGGAGYNEQFF. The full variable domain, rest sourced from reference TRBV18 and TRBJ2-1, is NAGVMQNPRHLVRRRGQEARLRCSPMKGHSHVYWYRQLPEEGLKFMVYLQKENIIDESGMPKERFSAEFPKEGPSILRIQQVVRGDSAAYFCASSQSGGAGYNEQFFGPGTRLTVL.

Here the CDR3 reads CASSLPASEAFF. DNA of the CDR3: TGTGCCAGCAGCTTGCCAGCTAGTGAAGCTTTCTTT. V gene TRBV7-9 combines with J gene TRBJ1-1; no definite D call. Germline values: CDR1 SEHNR, CDR2 FQNEAQ (reference sequence). The CDR3 is 12 residues long. Trimming shortened V by 3 bases and J by 7 bases, and 9 bases separated the two germline ends.

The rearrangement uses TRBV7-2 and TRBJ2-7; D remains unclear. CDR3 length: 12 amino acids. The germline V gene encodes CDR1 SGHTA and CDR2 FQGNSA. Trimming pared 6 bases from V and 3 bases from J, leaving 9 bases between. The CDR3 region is CASRGGGYEQYF. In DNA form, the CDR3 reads TGTGCCAGCAGAGGCGGCGGCTACGAGCAGTACTTC. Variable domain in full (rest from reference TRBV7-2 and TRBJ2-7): GAGVSQSPSNKVTEKGKDVELRCDPISGHTALYWYRQSLGQGLEFLIYFQGNSAPDKSGLPSDRFSAERTGGSVSTLTIQRTQQEDSAVYLCASRGGGYEQYFGPGTRLTVT.

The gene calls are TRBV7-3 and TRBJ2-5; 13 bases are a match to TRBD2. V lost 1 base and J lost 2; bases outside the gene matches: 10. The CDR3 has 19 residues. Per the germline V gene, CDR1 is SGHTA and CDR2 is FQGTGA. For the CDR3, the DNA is TGTGCCAGCAGCTTAATGTATGCCGGGACTAGCGGGGATCAAGAGACCCAGTACTTC. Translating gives CASSLMYAGTSGDQETQYF.

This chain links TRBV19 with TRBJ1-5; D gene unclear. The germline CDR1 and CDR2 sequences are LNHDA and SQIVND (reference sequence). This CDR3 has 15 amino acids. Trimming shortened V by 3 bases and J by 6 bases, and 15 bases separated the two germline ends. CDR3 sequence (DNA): TGTGCCAGTAGTATCTCGTCGTGGGCACGTCAGCCCCAGCATTTT. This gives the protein CASSISSWARQPQHF.

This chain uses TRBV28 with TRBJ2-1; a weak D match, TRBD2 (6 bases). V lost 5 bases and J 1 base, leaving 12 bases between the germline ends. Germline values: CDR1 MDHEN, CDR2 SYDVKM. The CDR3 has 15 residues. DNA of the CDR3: TGTGCCAGCAGTCTGAGCGGGTCTTCCTACAATGAGCAGTTCTTC. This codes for CASSLSGSSYNEQFF.

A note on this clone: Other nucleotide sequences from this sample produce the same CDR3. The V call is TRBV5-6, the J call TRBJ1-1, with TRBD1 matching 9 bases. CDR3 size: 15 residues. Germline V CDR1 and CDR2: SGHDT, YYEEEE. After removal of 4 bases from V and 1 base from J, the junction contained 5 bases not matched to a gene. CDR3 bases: TGTGCCAGCAGCCCAGGGACAGGGAGGAACACTGAAGCTTTCTTT. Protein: CASSPGTGRNTEAFF.

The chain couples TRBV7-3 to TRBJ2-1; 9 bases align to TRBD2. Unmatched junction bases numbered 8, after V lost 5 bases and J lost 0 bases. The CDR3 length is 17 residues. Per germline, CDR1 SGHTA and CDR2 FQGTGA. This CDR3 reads CASSPEAGGSSYNEQFF. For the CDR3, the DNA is TGTGCCAGCAGCCCGGAAGCGGGGGGAAGCTCCTACAATGAGCAGTTCTTC.

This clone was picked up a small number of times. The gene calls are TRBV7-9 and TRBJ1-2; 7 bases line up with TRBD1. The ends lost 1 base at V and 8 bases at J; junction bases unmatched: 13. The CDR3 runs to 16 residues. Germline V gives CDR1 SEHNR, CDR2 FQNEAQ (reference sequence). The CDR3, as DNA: TGTGCCAGCAGCTTAGGGATCGGGACAGATCGGGAAGGCTACACCTTC. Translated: CASSLGIGTDREGYTF.

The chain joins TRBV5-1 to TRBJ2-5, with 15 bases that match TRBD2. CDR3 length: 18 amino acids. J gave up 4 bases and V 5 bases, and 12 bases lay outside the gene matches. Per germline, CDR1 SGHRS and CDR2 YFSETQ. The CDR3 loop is CASSSPGLAGGGRETQYF. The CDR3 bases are TGCGCCAGCAGTTCCCCGGGACTAGCGGGGGGAGGGAGAGAGACCCAGTACTTC.

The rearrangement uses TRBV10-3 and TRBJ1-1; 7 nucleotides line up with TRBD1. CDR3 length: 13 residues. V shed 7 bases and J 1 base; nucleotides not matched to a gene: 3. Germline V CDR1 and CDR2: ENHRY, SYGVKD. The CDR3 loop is CAIKGTANTEAFF. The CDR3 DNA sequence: TGTGCCATCAAGGGGACAGCGAACACTGAAGCTTTCTTT.

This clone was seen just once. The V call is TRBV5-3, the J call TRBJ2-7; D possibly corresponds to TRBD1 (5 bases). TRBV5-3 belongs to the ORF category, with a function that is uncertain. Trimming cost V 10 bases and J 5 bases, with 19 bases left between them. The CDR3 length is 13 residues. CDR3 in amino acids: CAPRGSLDNEQYF. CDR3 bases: TGTGCCCCAAGGGGATCCCTGGACAACGAGCAGTACTTC.

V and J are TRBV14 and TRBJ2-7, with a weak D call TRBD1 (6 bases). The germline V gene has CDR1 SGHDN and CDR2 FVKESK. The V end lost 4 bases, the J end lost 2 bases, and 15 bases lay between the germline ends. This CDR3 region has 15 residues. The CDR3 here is CASSRYRAPTYEQYF. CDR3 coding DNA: TGTGCCAGCAGCCGCTACAGGGCACCAACCTACGAGCAGTACTTC.

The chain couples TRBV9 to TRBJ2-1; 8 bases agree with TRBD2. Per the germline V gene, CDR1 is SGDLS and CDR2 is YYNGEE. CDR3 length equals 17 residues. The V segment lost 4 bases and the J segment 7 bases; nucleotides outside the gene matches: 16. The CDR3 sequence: CASSPSTGTSRQNEQFF. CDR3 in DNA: TGTGCCAGCAGCCCAAGTACCGGGACTAGTCGTCAGAATGAGCAGTTCTTC.

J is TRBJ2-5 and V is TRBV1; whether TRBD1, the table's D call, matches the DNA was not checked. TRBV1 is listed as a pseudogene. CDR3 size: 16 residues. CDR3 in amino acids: CTSSQKTGTGRETQYF. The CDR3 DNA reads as TGCACCAGCAGCCAGAAAACCGGGACAGGGAGGGAGACCCAGTACTTC.

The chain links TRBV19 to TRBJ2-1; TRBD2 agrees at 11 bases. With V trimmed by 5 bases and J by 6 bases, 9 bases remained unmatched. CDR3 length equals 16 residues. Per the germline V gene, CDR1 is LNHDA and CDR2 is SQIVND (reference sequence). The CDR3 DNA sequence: TGTGCCAGTAGTTTACCTGCCGGGACTAGCGGCAATGAGCAGTTCTTC. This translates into CASSLPAGTSGNEQFF.

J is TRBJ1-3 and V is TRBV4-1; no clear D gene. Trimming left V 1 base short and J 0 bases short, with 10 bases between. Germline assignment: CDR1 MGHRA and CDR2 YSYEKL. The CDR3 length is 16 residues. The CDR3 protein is CASSQVDISSGNTIYF. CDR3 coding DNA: TGCGCCAGCAGCCAAGTTGACATTAGCTCTGGAAACACCATATATTTT.